This is a list of T cell receptor beta chains from one sample in a study of cytomegalovirus exposure and HLA in healthy donors. The method was immunoSEQ multiplex PCR; TCRdb's version includes in-frame clones alone and lacks a portion of them. The sample totals 130,000 or so clones. Sequencing was carried out using PBMCs. Receptors were obtained from a man between 18 and 29 years old in good health and CMV-seronegative. CDR3s include the opening cysteine and the closing phenylalanine or tryptophan. D genes are given only for firm matches.

cdr3_aa	v_call	j_call	d_call
CASSLDGDVLNTEAFF	TRBV5-4	TRBJ1-1	.
CASSLDGGRGYEQYF	TRBV11-2	TRBJ2-7	.
CASSISQISTGELFF	TRBV19	TRBJ2-2	.
CAWSPGGLKVDYGYTF	TRBV30	TRBJ1-2	.
CASSLAVVPYEQYF	TRBV5-1	TRBJ2-7	.
CASSPQKRHLTEAFF	TRBV18	TRBJ1-1	.
CASSGLAGGPNTYNEQFF	TRBV11-2	TRBJ2-1	TRBD2
CAISMTLEDYEQYF	TRBV10-3	TRBJ2-7	.
CASSQHGRGTLDGTGELFF	TRBV4-2	TRBJ2-2	.
CAWSPQGFFQPQHF	TRBV30	TRBJ1-5	.
CASSETRALSMNTEAFF	TRBV2	TRBJ1-1	.
CASSLQGPGELFF	TRBV2	TRBJ2-2	.
CASSLSPWNTEAFF	TRBV28	TRBJ1-1	.
CASSPPRGRVGYEQYF	TRBV28	TRBJ2-7	TRBD1
CASSWEHTEAFF	TRBV7-9	TRBJ1-1	.
CASSFIRDTQYF	TRBV5-1	TRBJ2-3	.
CASSLTERGVNEQYF	TRBV28	TRBJ2-7	TRBD2
CASTQWERGRTDTQYF	TRBV27	TRBJ2-3	TRBD2
CASSVIRTAYNQPQHF	TRBV19	TRBJ1-5	.
CASSPPRRGGDQTDTEAFF	TRBV18	TRBJ1-1	TRBD1
CASSFTSGGHEQYF	TRBV7-2	TRBJ2-7	TRBD2
CASSQDRAGGFNYGYTF	TRBV4-1	TRBJ1-2	TRBD1
CASSLDTGGSPLHF	TRBV11-2	TRBJ1-6	TRBD1
CASSLGGSNEQFF	TRBV27	TRBJ2-1	.